A single sample gave rise to the 17 T cell receptor beta chains below, sequenced in a study of control samples from healthy donors and cancer patients. Profiled with immunoSEQ multiplex PCR; TCRdb holds only in-frame clones, not every one. The sample lists more than 80,000 clones; 80% to 95% were seen once. The sample taken for sequencing was blood. All receptors derive from a man aged 18 to 29 in good health.

V and J are TRBV6-5 and TRBJ1-1; D gene unclear. Between the trimmed V and J ends, which lost 6 bases and 0 bases, there was a span of 8 bases. This CDR3 comprises 13 residues. Germline CDR1 and CDR2: MNHEY and SVGAGI. The CDR3 loop reads CASSDMMNTEAFF. The CDR3 DNA is TGTGCCAGCAGCGACATGATGAACACTGAAGCTTTCTTT.

The chain employs TRBV19 and TRBJ2-1, with D possibly matching TRBD2 (6 bases). V lost 7 bases and J 1 base, leaving 14 bases between the germline ends. The CDR3 spans 15 residues. The germline gives CDR1 LNHDA, CDR2 SQIVND (reference sequence). The CDR3 DNA reads as TGTGCCAGTAAGGTCACGGGAGATTCCTACAATGAGCAGTTCTTC. Translating gives CASKVTGDSYNEQFF.

The V gene is TRBV29-1, the J gene TRBJ2-1; D is uncertain. The CDR3 consists of 15 residues. Germline V gene sequence: CDR1 SQVTM, CDR2 ANQGSEA. Trimming cost V 4 bases and J 0 bases, with 13 bases left between them. The CDR3 nucleotides are TGCAGCGTTGTAGGTAGGGCTTCCTCCTACAATGAGCAGTTCTTC. This gives the protein CSVVGRASSYNEQFF.

This chain uses TRBV12-3 or TRBV12-4 with TRBJ1-1; no definite D call. Trimming pared 3 bases from V and 4 bases from J, leaving 6 bases between. The CDR3 is 12 amino acids. CDR3 protein: CASSFLSTEAFF. The CDR3 DNA is TGTGCCAGCAGTTTTCTGTCCACTGAAGCTTTCTTT.

The rearrangement joins TRBV7-2 to TRBJ2-5; D is perhaps TRBD2 (5 bases). V shed 1 base and J shed 1 base, with 7 bases lying between them. The CDR3 extends over 14 amino acids. Germline V gives CDR1 SGHTA, CDR2 FQGNSA. The CDR3, as DNA: TGTGCCAGCAGCTTAGGTGGGAGCCAAGAGACCCAGTACTTC. Its translation: CASSLGGSQETQYF.

This clone was detected only once. The rearrangement joins TRBV2 to TRBJ1-1; 8 bases agree with TRBD1. Trimming removed 11 bases from V and 6 bases from J; junction bases left unmatched: 8. The germline V gene encodes CDR1 SNHLY and CDR2 FYNNEI. This CDR3 has 12 residues. The CDR3 DNA is TGTGCCTCCATAAAGACAGGGGCTGAAGCTTTCTTT. It is translated as CASIKTGAEAFF.

The rearrangement joins TRBV5-1 to TRBJ2-7, with D tentatively TRBD2 (6 bases). The CDR3 contains 15 residues. Germline values: CDR1 SGHRS, CDR2 YFSETQ. V gave up 4 bases and J gave up 2 bases, with 16 bases separating them. The CDR3 DNA follows: TGCGCCAGCAGCCCCACCGGAGGGAATACCTACGAGCAGTACTTC. Translation: CASSPTGGNTYEQYF. Together with reference TRBV5-1 and TRBJ2-7, the CDR3 gives the full variable domain: KAGVTQTPRYLIKTRGQQVTLSCSPISGHRSVSWYQQTPGQGLQFLFEYFSETQRNKGNFPGRFSGRQFSNSRSEMNVSTLELGDSALYLCASSPTGGNTYEQYFGPGTRLTVT.

This sequence joins TRBV29-1 and TRBJ1-1; 7 nucleotides match TRBD1. V lost 4 bases to trimming and J lost 4 bases; unmatched junction nucleotides: 3. CDR3 length equals 12 residues. CDR1 is SQVTM and CDR2 is ANQGSEA in the germline V gene. This CDR3 is CSVAGGITEAFF. CDR3 DNA: TGCAGCGTTGCAGGGGGGATCACTGAAGCTTTCTTT.

This clone was recorded only once. The chain is built from TRBV18 and TRBJ1-1; D gene unclear. Deletions cut 1 base from V and 0 bases from J, with 15 bases between. Germline values: CDR1 KGHSH, CDR2 LQKENI. The CDR3 consists of 17 residues. The CDR3 nucleotides are TGTGCCAGCTCACCACGGGAGGTCTTAGGAATGAACACTGAAGCTTTCTTT. As protein: CASSPREVLGMNTEAFF.

V and J are TRBV5-1 and TRBJ1-4; D is ambiguous. This CDR3 is 14 amino acids long. The V gene lost 4 bases and the J gene lost 5 bases, with 12 bases spanning the gap. Germline CDR1 SGHRS, CDR2 YFSETQ. CDR3: CASSVGGVNEKLFF. CDR3 in DNA: TGCGCCAGCAGCGTTGGAGGTGTCAATGAAAAACTGTTTTTT.

The CDR3 coding sequence is TGTGCCAGCAGAACAGGGCGTCATCAGCCCCAGCATTTT. Its protein product is CASRTGRHQPQHF. The chain carries TRBV6-5 and TRBJ1-5, with D perhaps matching TRBD1 (6 bases). Germline loops: CDR1 MNHEY, CDR2 SVGAGI. V lost 6 bases and J 5 bases, leaving 11 bases between the germline ends. The CDR3 runs 13 residues.

This chain links TRBV21-1 with TRBJ1-1; TRBD1 reflects the table's D call only, with no check against the DNA. TRBV21-1 is a known pseudogene. The CDR3 runs to 17 residues. The CDR3 is CASSTQRQGPNWTEAFF. As DNA, the CDR3 is TGTGCCAGCAGCACTCAACGACAGGGCCCTAATTGGACTGAAGCTTTCTTT.

The chain links TRBV4-1 to TRBJ2-1; weak D call: TRBD2 (6 bases). Germline CDR1 MGHRA, CDR2 YSYEKL. The CDR3 has 14 amino acids. V was cut by 0 bases and J by 8 bases, with 11 bases left in between. CDR3 DNA sequence: TGCGCCAGCAGCCAAGAGGGGGGAGTAGATGAGCAGTTCTTC. Translating it yields CASSQEGGVDEQFF.

The chain recombines TRBV5-4 with TRBJ1-2, with 9 bases aligning to TRBD1. The CDR3 is made up of 16 amino acids. Per the germline V gene, CDR1 is SGHNT and CDR2 is YYREEE (reference sequence). Germline trimming cut 0 bases from V and 2 bases from J; bases unmatched to any gene: 5. The CDR3 DNA reads TGTGCCAGCAGCTTGGCCCGGGACAGGGACAACTATGGCTACACCTTC. It encodes CASSLARDRDNYGYTF. Full variable domain (remainder filled in from reference TRBV5-4 and TRBJ1-2): ETGVTQSPTHLIKTRGQQVTLRCSSQSGHNTVSWYQQALGQGPQFIFQYYREEENGRGNFPPRFSGLQFPNYSSELNVNALELDDSALYLCASSLARDRDNYGYTFGSGTRLTVV.

The chain couples TRBV2 to TRBJ1-5; D may be TRBD1 (5 bases). Per the germline V gene, CDR1 is SNHLY and CDR2 is FYNNEI. The CDR3 covers 13 residues. Trimming cost V 7 bases and J 4 bases, with 11 bases left between them. The DNA for the CDR3 is TGTGCCAGCAAGGGACCGTCGAATCAGCCCCAGCATTTT. Translated, it gives CASKGPSNQPQHF.

The chain employs TRBV5-1 and TRBJ1-1; 7 positions agree with TRBD1. CDR1 is SGHRS, CDR2 YFSETQ, per germline. There are 16 residues in the CDR3. J gave up 0 bases and V 0 bases, and 5 bases lay outside the gene matches. CDR3 amino acids: CASSLENRGLNTEAFF. CDR3 bases: TGCGCCAGCAGCTTGGAAAACAGGGGATTGAACACTGAAGCTTTCTTT.

The chain has TRBV30 and TRBJ1-5, with 9 bases fitting TRBD1. V dropped 1 base and J dropped 7; count of bases not matched to a gene: 2. The CDR3 is 13 residues long. CDR1 and CDR2 from the germline V gene are GTSNPN and SVGIG (reference sequence). The CDR3 loop is CAWSADRGQPQHF. CDR3 in DNA: TGTGCCTGGAGTGCCGACAGGGGGCAGCCCCAGCATTTT.